The sequence of this TCR beta chain was determined in a study of T-cell reconstitution after alpha-beta-depleted transplantation in children. The CDR3 is 13 amino acids. Trimming left V 6 bases short and J 2 bases short, with 13 bases between. Per the germline V gene, CDR1 is DFQATT and CDR2 is SNEGSKA (reference sequence). The TCRbeta library was prepared with unique molecular identifiers. Each CDR3 protein gets one entry after TCRdb re-called the PCR reads with MiXCR. The sample has 200,000 to 300,000 distinct CDR3 sequences, about 23% seen once; the top ten hold 2.6%. Here the sequenced sample was PBMCs, taken before TCRalphabeta/CD19-depleted stem cell transplant. The receptor's source is a girl aged 2-9 years with Fanconi anemia, due to receive a stem cell transplant. This chain joins TRBV20-1 and TRBJ2-5; D perhaps matches TRBD2 (5 bases). In nucleotides, the CDR3 is TGCAGTGCGGCCCGGACTGTGCAAGAGACCCAGTACTTC. Translated: CSAARTVQETQYF.